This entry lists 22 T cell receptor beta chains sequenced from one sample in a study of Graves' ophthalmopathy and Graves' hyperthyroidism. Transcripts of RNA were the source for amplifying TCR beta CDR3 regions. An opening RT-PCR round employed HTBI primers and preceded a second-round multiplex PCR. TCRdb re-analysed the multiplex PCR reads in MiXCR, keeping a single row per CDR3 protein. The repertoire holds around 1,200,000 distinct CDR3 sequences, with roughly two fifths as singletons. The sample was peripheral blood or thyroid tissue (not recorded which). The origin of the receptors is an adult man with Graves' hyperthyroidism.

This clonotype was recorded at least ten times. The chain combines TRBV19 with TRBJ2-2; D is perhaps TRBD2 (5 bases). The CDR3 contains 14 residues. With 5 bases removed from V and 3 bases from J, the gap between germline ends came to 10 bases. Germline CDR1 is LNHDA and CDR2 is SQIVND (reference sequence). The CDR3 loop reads CASSFSGYTGELFF. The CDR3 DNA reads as TGTGCCAGTAGTTTTTCGGGGTACACCGGGGAGCTGTTTTTT.

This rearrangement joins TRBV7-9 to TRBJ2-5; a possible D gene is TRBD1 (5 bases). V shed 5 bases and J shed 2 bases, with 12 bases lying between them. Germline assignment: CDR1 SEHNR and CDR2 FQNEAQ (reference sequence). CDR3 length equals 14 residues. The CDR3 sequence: CASSRTKRQETQYF. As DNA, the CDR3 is TGTGCCAGCAGCCGGACAAAACGACAAGAGACCCAGTACTTC. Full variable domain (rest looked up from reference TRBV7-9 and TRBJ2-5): DTGVSQNPRHKITKRGQNVTFRCDPISEHNRLYWYRQTLGQGPEFLTYFQNEAQLEKSRLLSDRFSAERPKGSFSTLEIQRTEQGDSAMYLCASSRTKRQETQYFGPGTRLLVL.

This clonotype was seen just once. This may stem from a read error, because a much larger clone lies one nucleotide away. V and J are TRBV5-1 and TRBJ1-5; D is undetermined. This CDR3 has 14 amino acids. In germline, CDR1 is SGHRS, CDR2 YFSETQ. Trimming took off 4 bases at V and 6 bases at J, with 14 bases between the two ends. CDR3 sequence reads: CASSPKGGLQPQHF. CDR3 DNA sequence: TGCGCCAGCAGCCCCAAGGGTGGGCTTCAGCCCCAGCATTTT.

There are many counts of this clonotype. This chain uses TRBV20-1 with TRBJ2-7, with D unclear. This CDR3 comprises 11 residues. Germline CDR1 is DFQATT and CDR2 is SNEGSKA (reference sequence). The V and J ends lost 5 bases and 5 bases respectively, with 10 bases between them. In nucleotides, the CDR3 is TGCAGTGCTGTACATGGGAACGAGCAGTACTTC. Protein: CSAVHGNEQYF.

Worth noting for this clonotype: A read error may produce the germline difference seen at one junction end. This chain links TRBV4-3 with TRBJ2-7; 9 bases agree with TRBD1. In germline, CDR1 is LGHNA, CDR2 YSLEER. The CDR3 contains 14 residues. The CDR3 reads CASSQGTGAYEHYF. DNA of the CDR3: TGCGCCAGCAGCCAAGGGACAGGGGCCTACGAGCATTACTTC.

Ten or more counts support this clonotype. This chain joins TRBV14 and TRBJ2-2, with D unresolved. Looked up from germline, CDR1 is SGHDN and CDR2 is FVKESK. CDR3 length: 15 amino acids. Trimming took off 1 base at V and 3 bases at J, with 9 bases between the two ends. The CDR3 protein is CASSQVGGDTGELFF. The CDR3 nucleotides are TGTGCCAGCAGCCAAGTAGGCGGCGACACCGGGGAGCTGTTTTTT.

The DNA of the CDR3 is TGCGCCAGCAGCTTGGCGGGGGCATGGGAGACCCAGTACTTC. Protein sequence: CASSLAGAWETQYF. This sequence joins TRBV5-1 and TRBJ2-5; D is perhaps TRBD1 or TRBD2 (6 bases each). The germline gives CDR1 SGHRS, CDR2 YFSETQ. Trimming cost V 0 bases and J 5 bases, with 11 bases left between them. CDR3 length equals 14 residues. The complete variable domain, with remaining parts taken from reference TRBV5-1 and TRBJ2-5, reads KAGVTQTPRYLIKTRGQQVTLSCSPISGHRSVSWYQQTPGQGLQFLFEYFSETQRNKGNFPGRFSGRQFSNSRSEMNVSTLELGDSALYLCASSLAGAWETQYFGPGTRLLVL.

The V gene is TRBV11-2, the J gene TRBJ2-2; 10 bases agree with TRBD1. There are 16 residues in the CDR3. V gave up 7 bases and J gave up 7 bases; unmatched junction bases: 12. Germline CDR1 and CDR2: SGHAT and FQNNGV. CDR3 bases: TGTGCCAGCATCCTTAGACAGGGGGCAAGTAGCGGGGAGCTGTTTTTT. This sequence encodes CASILRQGASSGELFF.

The CDR3 spells CAISEVRFGRAQETQYF. The CDR3 DNA reads TGTGCCATCAGTGAGGTCCGCTTCGGGAGGGCCCAAGAGACCCAGTACTTC. The rearrangement links TRBV10-3 to TRBJ2-5, with 8 bases that match TRBD2. This CDR3 is built from 17 residues. Trimming removed 2 bases from V and 1 base from J; junction bases left unmatched: 9. Germline V gives CDR1 ENHRY, CDR2 SYGVKD.

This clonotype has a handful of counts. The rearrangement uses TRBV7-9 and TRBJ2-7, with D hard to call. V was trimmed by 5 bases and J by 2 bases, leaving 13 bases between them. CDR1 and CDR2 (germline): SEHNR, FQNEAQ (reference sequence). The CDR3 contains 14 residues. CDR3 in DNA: TGTGCCAGCAGCCATGAGAGCCTTACCTACGAGCAGTACTTC. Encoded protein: CASSHESLTYEQYF. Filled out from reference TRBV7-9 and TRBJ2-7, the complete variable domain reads DTGVSQNPRHKITKRGQNVTFRCDPISEHNRLYWYRQTLGQGPEFLTYFQNEAQLEKSRLLSDRFSAERPKGSFSTLEIQRTEQGDSAMYLCASSHESLTYEQYFGPGTRLTVT.

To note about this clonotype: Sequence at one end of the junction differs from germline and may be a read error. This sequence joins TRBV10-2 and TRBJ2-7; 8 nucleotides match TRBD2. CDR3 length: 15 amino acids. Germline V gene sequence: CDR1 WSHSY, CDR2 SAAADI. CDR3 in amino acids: CAISPLAGHSYEQYF. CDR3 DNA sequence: TGCGCCATCAGTCCTCTAGCGGGCCACTCCTACGAGCAGTACTTC.

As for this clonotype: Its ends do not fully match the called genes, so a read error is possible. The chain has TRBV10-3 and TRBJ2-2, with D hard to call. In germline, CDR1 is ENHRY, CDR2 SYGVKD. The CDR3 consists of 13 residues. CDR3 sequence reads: CASSYPTTGELFF. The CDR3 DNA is TGTGCCAGCAGTTACCCTACTACCGGGGAGCTGTTTTTT.

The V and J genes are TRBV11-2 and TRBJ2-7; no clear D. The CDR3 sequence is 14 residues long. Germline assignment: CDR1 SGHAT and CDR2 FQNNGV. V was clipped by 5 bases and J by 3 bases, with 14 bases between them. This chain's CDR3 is CASSPPPLLYEQYF. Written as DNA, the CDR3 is TGTGCCAGCAGCCCCCCCCCCTTACTCTACGAGCAGTACTTC.

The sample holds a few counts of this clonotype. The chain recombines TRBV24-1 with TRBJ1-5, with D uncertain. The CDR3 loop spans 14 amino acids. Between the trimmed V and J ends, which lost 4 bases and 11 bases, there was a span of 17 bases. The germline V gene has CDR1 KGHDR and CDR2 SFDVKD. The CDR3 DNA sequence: TGTGCCACCAGTGACCGCAGCGGACGAGAGACCCAGCATTTT. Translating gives CATSDRSGRETQHF.

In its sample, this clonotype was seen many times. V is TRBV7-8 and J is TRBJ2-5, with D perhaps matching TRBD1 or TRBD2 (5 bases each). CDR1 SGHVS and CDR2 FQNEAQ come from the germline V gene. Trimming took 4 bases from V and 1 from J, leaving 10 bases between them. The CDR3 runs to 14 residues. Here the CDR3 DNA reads TGTGCCAGCAGCTCGGGACGGTTCCAAGAGACCCAGTACTTC. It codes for CASSSGRFQETQYF.

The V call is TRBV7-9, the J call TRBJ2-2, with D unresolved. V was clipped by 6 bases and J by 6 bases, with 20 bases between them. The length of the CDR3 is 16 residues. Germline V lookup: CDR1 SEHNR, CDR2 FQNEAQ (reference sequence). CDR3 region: CASRTTLQAGPGELFF. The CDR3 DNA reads TGTGCCAGCAGGACCACGCTCCAGGCAGGCCCCGGGGAGCTGTTTTTT.

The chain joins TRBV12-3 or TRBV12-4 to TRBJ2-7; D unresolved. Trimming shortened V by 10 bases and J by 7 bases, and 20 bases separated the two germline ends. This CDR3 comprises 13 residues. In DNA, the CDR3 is TGTGCCATCCAAAGACCAGGAACCGGGGAGCAGTACTTC. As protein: CAIQRPGTGEQYF.

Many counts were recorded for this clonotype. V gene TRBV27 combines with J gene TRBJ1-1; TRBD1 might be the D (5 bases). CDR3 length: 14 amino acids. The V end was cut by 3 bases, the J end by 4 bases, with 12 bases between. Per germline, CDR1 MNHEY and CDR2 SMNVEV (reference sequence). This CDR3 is CASSFQGSGTEAFF. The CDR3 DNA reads TGTGCCAGCAGTTTTCAGGGCTCGGGCACTGAAGCTTTCTTT.

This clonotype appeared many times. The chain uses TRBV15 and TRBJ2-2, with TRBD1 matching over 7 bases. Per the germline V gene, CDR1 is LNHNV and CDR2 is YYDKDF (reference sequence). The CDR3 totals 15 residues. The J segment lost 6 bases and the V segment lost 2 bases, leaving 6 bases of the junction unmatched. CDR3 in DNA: TGTGCCACCAGCAGACACAGGGGTGACGCCGGGGAGCTGTTTTTT. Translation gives CATSRHRGDAGELFF.

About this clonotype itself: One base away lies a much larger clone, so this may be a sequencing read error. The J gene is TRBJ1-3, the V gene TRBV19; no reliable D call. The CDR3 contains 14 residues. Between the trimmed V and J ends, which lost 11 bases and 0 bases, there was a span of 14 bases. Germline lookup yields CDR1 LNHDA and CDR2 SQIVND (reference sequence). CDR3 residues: CASRAVSSGNTIYF. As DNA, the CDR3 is TGTGCCTCTCGAGCAGTGAGCTCTGGAAACACCATATATTTT.

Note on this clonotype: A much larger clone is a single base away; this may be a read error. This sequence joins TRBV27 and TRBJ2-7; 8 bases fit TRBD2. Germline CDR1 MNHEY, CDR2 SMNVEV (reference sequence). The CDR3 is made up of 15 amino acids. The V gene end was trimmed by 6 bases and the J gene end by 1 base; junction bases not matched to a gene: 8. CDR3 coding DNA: TGTGCCAGCAGAGAAAGCGGGAGAACGTCCTACGAGCAGTACTTC. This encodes CASRESGRTSYEQYF.

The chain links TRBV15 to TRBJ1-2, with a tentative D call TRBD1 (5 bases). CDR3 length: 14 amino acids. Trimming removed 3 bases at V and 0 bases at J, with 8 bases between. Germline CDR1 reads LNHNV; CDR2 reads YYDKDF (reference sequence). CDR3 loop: CATSRDTPNYGYTF. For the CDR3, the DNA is TGTGCCACCAGCAGGGACACCCCTAACTATGGCTACACCTTC.